The sequence of this T cell receptor (beta chain) was determined in a study of molecular identifiers for immune sequencing clone quantification. Worth noting for this clonotype: At one end, the junction sequence differs from germline, possibly due to a read error.

TCRdb recomputed calls from the PCR reads with MiXCR, one row per CDR3 protein. The data hold about 510,000 distinct CDR3 sequences, with roughly 24% observed a single time. This CDR3 has 17 amino acids. Germline V gives CDR1 MGHRA, CDR2 YSYEKL. The V call is TRBV4-1, the J call TRBJ2-4; 8 bases are shared with TRBD2. This TCR derives from a human donor in good health. Some libraries in this study had Jurkat cell RNA spiked in. Input material: naive CD8+ T cells from blood, with Jurkat cell RNA spiked in. Sample subset: FACS-sorted CD8+CD4-CCR7+CD45RA+ naive T cells. For the CDR3, the DNA is TGCGCCAGCAGCCCCTCCCGCACTAGCGGAGCCGAAAACATTCAGTACTTC. Its translation: CASSPSRTSGAENIQYF.